This T cell receptor beta chain was sequenced for a study of cytomegalovirus exposure and HLA in healthy donors. Findings of the study overall: TCR beta V- and J-gene trimming, according to a later analysis, was linked to a missense DCLRE1C variant. In vitro experiments confirmed that a few CMV-associated chains were specific for CMV antigens. While the bulk of TCR sequences proved rare, some public TCRs turned up in many donors. Using the classifier, cytomegalovirus status was reportedly diagnosed with high specificity and sensitivity.

The CDR3 length is 12 residues. The germline CDR1 and CDR2 sequences are MNHEY and SVGAGI. Concerning this clone itself: As yet, its antigen is unknown.

This PCR relied on a set of 60 Vbeta primers and 13 Jbeta primers. Some clones are missing from TCRdb's copy, which holds only in-frame ones; the method was immunoSEQ multiplex PCR. The sample includes about 130,000 clones, around 80% seen only once; the top ten take 5.3%. The genes are TRBV6-5 and TRBJ2-1; tentative D call: TRBD2 (5 bases). The TCR comes from a man aged 25 to 40 in good health and CMV-seronegative. Sequencing was performed on PBMCs. The CDR3 nucleotides are TGTGTATGCCTCAGCGGATACAATGAGCAGTTCTTC. It translates to CVCLSGYNEQFF.